Each of the 21 T cell receptor beta chains below was sequenced from the same sample in a study of T-cell memory formation after mild COVID-19. MiXCR, applied by TCRdb to the 5' RACE reads, yields one record per CDR3 protein. The sample gives fewer than 400,000 distinct CDR3 sequences, approximately 15% of which show up once; 20% to 25% is in the top ten. Source material: PBMCs or a T cell subset sorted from them (not recorded which). The receptors here all came from a man younger than 35 who had mild COVID-19 (a few samples of this study predate the infection). Cell type and time point are not known.

Comments on this clonotype: A junction end diverges from the germline sequence, so it may reflect a read error. The chain links TRBV11-2 to TRBJ2-7, with 10 nucleotides matching TRBD1. This CDR3 is 14 amino acids long. Germline CDR1 reads SGHAT; CDR2 reads FQNNGV. CDR3 DNA: TGTGTCAGCAGCGTCGGGACAGGGGTCTACGAGCAGTACTTC. Translated: CVSSVGTGVYEQYF.

The rearrangement links TRBV19 to TRBJ2-7, with TRBD2 as a possible D gene (5 bases). This CDR3 comprises 13 residues. The germline V gene encodes CDR1 LNHDA and CDR2 SQIVND (reference sequence). This CDR3 reads CASSPGLTYEQYV. CDR3 DNA: TGTGCAAGTAGTCCCGGACTTACCTACGAGCAGTACGTC.

This clonotype has more than one count but fewer than ten. The chain combines TRBV11-2 with TRBJ2-3; possibly TRBD1 for D (6 bases). Deletions cut 7 bases from V and 4 bases from J, with 15 bases between. The V gene's germline CDR1 is SGHAT and CDR2 FQNNGV. CDR3 length: 14 amino acids. The CDR3 sequence: CASTPQGKADTQYF. The CDR3, as DNA: TGTGCCAGCACCCCGCAGGGGAAGGCAGATACGCAGTATTTT.

The chain employs TRBV24-1 and TRBJ2-3; D is unresolved. Between the trimmed V and J ends, which lost 2 bases and 1 base, there was a span of 9 bases. This CDR3 contains 15 residues. CDR1 is KGHDR and CDR2 is SFDVKD in the germline V gene. The CDR3 coding sequence is TGTGCCACCAGTGATTGGTCTTCGGGCACAGATACGCAGTATTTT. This encodes CATSDWSSGTDTQYF.

This clonotype appeared a few times. The chain has TRBV6-5 and TRBJ2-1; 10 positions match TRBD2. Trimming took 0 bases from V and 6 from J; bases not matched to a gene: 8. Germline-derived CDR1 and CDR2 are MNHEY and SVGAGI. This CDR3 spans 17 amino acids. The CDR3 coding sequence is TGTGCCAGCAGTTACTCAATAGCGGGGGGCAAAAGCAATGAGCAGTTCTTC. Its protein is CASSYSIAGGKSNEQFF.

A few counts support this clonotype. The chain links TRBV2 to TRBJ2-3, with D perhaps TRBD2 (6 bases). Trimming shortened V by 8 bases and J by 2 bases, and 23 bases separated the two germline ends. Germline V CDR1 and CDR2: SNHLY, FYNNEI. This CDR3 region has 17 residues. The CDR3 DNA reads as TGTGCCAGCGGTCTCAAGTGGGTAGGCGGGGACACAGATACGCAGTATTTT. Translating gives CASGLKWVGGDTDTQYF.

Of note for this clonotype: The junction departs from germline at one end; a sequencing error may be responsible. The V and J genes are TRBV20-1 and TRBJ1-5, with a weak D call TRBD1 (5 bases). CDR1 is DFQATT, CDR2 SNEGSKA, per germline (reference sequence). The length of the CDR3 is 15 residues. This chain's CDR3 is CSARGDGYSNQPQHF. As DNA, the CDR3 is TGCAGTGCCAGAGGGGACGGATATAGCAATCAGCCCCAGCATTTT.

This clonotype was picked up a small number of times. This sequence joins TRBV5-1 and TRBJ2-3, with D unresolved. Trimming left V 4 bases short and J 6 bases short, with 15 bases between. The CDR3 is 14 residues long. Per germline, CDR1 SGHRS and CDR2 YFSETQ. The CDR3, as DNA: TGCGCCAGCAGCCCAGACCCCTCTTCCGATACGCAGTATTTT. Translation: CASSPDPSSDTQYF.

The chain is built from TRBV7-2 and TRBJ2-3; maybe TRBD2 (5 bases). V shed 0 bases and J shed 4 bases, with 8 bases lying between them. The germline gives CDR1 SGHTA, CDR2 FQGNSA. The CDR3 sequence is 14 residues long. CDR3 in DNA: TGTGCCAGCAGCTTAGCTACTAGGGCAGATACGCAGTATTTT. Translation: CASSLATRADTQYF.

This clonotype was seen a handful of times. The chain couples TRBV11-2 to TRBJ1-1; D perhaps matches TRBD1 (6 bases). Between the trimmed V and J ends, which lost 5 bases and 0 bases, there was a span of 19 bases. This CDR3 is built from 17 residues. Germline CDR1 and CDR2: SGHAT and FQNNGV. CDR3 nucleotides: TGTGCCAGCAGCCGGGACACGGGACGGACCATGAACACTGAAGCTTTCTTT. It translates to CASSRDTGRTMNTEAFF.

In this sample, this clonotype turned up many times. The V and J genes are TRBV7-8 and TRBJ1-2; no reliable D call. CDR1 is SGHVS and CDR2 is FQNEAQ in the germline V gene. This CDR3 region has 14 residues. V dropped 2 bases and J dropped 0 bases, with 7 bases sitting between them. The CDR3 sequence is CASSLTGANYGYTF. The DNA of the CDR3 is TGTGCCAGCAGCTTAACGGGCGCTAACTATGGCTACACCTTC.

This clonotype was seen more than once but under ten times. This sequence joins TRBV7-9 and TRBJ2-7, with D maybe TRBD1 (5 bases). The length of the CDR3 is 14 residues. V shed 5 bases and J shed 2 bases, with 13 bases lying between them. Germline V gene sequence: CDR1 SEHNR, CDR2 FQNEAQ (reference sequence). CDR3 protein: CASSQTRVPYEQYF. For the CDR3, the DNA is TGTGCCAGCAGCCAGACCAGGGTACCCTACGAGCAGTACTTC.

The V and J genes are TRBV19 and TRBJ2-2, with a possible D match to TRBD1 (5 bases). Germline loops: CDR1 LNHDA, CDR2 SQIVND (reference sequence). The CDR3 runs 13 residues. V was pared by 4 bases and J by 7 bases, with 10 bases between. The CDR3 protein is CASSTGLGGELFF. The CDR3 DNA is TGTGCCAGTAGTACAGGGTTGGGCGGGGAGCTGTTTTTT.

This clonotype was picked up many times. V and J are TRBV5-1 and TRBJ2-5, with 7 bases that match TRBD1. V lost 4 bases to trimming and J lost 2 bases; unmatched junction nucleotides: 5. This CDR3 has 14 residues. The germline V gene encodes CDR1 SGHRS and CDR2 YFSETQ. CDR3 nucleotide sequence: TGCGCCAGCAGCCAAGGGACAGCGCAAGAGACCCAGTACTTC. Its translation is CASSQGTAQETQYF.

This chain links TRBV20-1 with TRBJ2-7; D unresolved. Germline V gives CDR1 DFQATT, CDR2 SNEGSKA (reference sequence). CDR3 length: 13 amino acids. Trimming took 1 base from V and 4 from J, leaving 11 bases between them. The CDR3 nucleotides read TGCAGTGCTAGAGGGCCCCGAGAATACGAGCAGTACTTC. Residues: CSARGPREYEQYF.

Only a few counts were recorded for this clonotype. The chain recombines TRBV29-1 with TRBJ2-5; D is undetermined. V lost 5 bases and J 4 bases, leaving 14 bases between the germline ends. Germline values: CDR1 SQVTM, CDR2 ANQGSEA. The CDR3 has 13 amino acids. The CDR3: CSVILYSVETQYF. DNA for the CDR3: TGCAGCGTTATACTCTACTCTGTAGAGACCCAGTACTTC.

The chain joins TRBV5-1 to TRBJ2-1; the match to TRBD2 covers 9 bases. Germline values: CDR1 SGHRS, CDR2 YFSETQ. V shed 3 bases and J 9 bases; nucleotides not matched to a gene: 10. The CDR3 covers 15 residues. This CDR3 reads CASSSGGGGAREQFF. For the CDR3, the DNA is TGCGCCAGCAGCTCGGGTGGCGGGGGGGCCCGTGAGCAGTTCTTC.

This chain links TRBV12-3 or TRBV12-4 with TRBJ2-1; maybe TRBD1 (6 bases). This CDR3 comprises 14 residues. Deletions cut 7 bases from V and 4 bases from J, with 14 bases between. The CDR3 is CASNPRTAYNEQFF. The DNA for the CDR3 is TGTGCCAGCAATCCACGGACAGCTTACAATGAGCAGTTCTTC.

Ten or more counts support this clonotype. J is TRBJ2-1 and V is TRBV4-1; TRBD2 matches at 13 bases. Trimming cost V 6 bases and J 5 bases; bases outside gene matches: 4. CDR1 and CDR2 (germline): MGHRA, YSYEKL. This CDR3 contains 15 residues. In nucleotides, the CDR3 is TGCGCCAGCAGATCGGGACTAGCGGGGAACAATGAGCAGTTCTTC. Translating it yields CASRSGLAGNNEQFF.

The genes are TRBV20-1 and TRBJ1-2; 10 bases are a match to TRBD1. This CDR3 is built from 19 residues. The germline gives CDR1 DFQATT, CDR2 SNEGSKA (reference sequence). V lost 1 base and J lost 5; bases outside the gene matches: 19. The CDR3 here is CSARAQGDRGNPGRYGYTF. The CDR3 DNA follows: TGCAGTGCTAGAGCGCAGGGGGACAGGGGAAACCCCGGAAGATATGGCTACACCTTC.

This clonotype was seen a few times. V and J are TRBV5-4 and TRBJ2-5; 9 bases align to TRBD1. The CDR3 is 14 amino acids. V dropped 5 bases and J dropped 2; count of bases not matched to a gene: 4. Germline V gene lookup returns CDR1 SGHNT and CDR2 YYREEE (reference sequence). CDR3 sequence reads: CASRSGTGQETQYF. CDR3 nucleotides: TGTGCCAGCAGGTCCGGGACAGGGCAAGAGACCCAGTACTTC.